The 11 T cell receptor beta chains in this list originate from one sample, sequenced in a study of blood T cell repertoires in COVID-19. Data came from immunoSEQ multiplex PCR; TCRdb stores just in-frame clones and leaves some out. The sample has 150,000 to 200,000 clones, around 85% seen once. Sequences were obtained from peripheral blood. The source of these receptors is a man aged 50-59 years who had recovered from COVID-19.

In this sample, this clone turned up once. V and J are TRBV6-2 or TRBV6-3 and TRBJ2-5, with D perhaps TRBD2 (5 bases). The CDR3 runs 14 residues. The ends were cut back, 5 bases at V and 2 bases at J, with 12 bases in the middle. CDR1 and CDR2 (germline): MNHEY, SVGEGT. CDR3 coding DNA: TGTGCCAGCAGTGACCTAAGCGGTCAAGAGACCCAGTACTTC. Protein product: CASSDLSGQETQYF.

This clone was seen ten or more times. CDR3 sequence (DNA): TGTGCCAGCACAACATTGCGGGGGGAGGGAAAAACTGAAGCTTTCTTT. It is translated as CASTTLRGEGKTEAFF. V and J are TRBV11-2 and TRBJ1-1, with D possibly matching TRBD1 (5 bases). The CDR3 loop spans 16 amino acids. V was shortened by 7 bases and J by 5 bases, with 23 bases between the two germline ends. Germline V gene sequence: CDR1 SGHAT, CDR2 FQNNGV.

The chain combines TRBV18 with TRBJ1-1, with unresolved D. Germline V gives CDR1 KGHSH, CDR2 LQKENI. The CDR3 spans 13 residues. Trimming cost V 4 bases and J 1 base, with 7 bases left between them. This chain's CDR3 is CASSQQPNTEAFF. As DNA, the CDR3 is TGTGCCAGCTCACAACAGCCGAACACTGAAGCTTTCTTT.

The gene calls are TRBV23-1 and TRBJ2-7; D call uncertain. TRBV23-1 is reported as an ORF; its role is uncertain. The CDR3 runs to 10 residues. The ends were cut back, 10 bases at V and 4 bases at J, with 8 bases in the middle. CDR3 coding DNA: TGCGCCATCCTCTTTTACGAGCAGTACTTC. Translation gives CAILFYEQYF.

This clone was recorded only once. The sample holds other DNA sequences that translate to the same CDR3. The rearrangement joins TRBV18 to TRBJ1-5, with D perhaps TRBD1 (6 bases). The V gene lost 3 bases and the J gene lost 4 bases, with 7 bases spanning the gap. The CDR3 sequence is 13 residues long. CDR1 KGHSH and CDR2 LQKENI come from the germline V gene. For the CDR3, the DNA is TGTGCCAGCTCACCTGACAGGAATCAGCCCCAGCATTTT. Protein: CASSPDRNQPQHF.

The chain combines TRBV30 with TRBJ2-1, with D maybe TRBD2 (6 bases). V lost 2 bases and J lost 0, with 17 bases in between. The CDR3 is 17 residues long. CDR1 is GTSNPN, CDR2 SVGIG, per germline (reference sequence). Here the CDR3 reads CAWSSGSYSSSYNEQFF. The CDR3 DNA is TGTGCCTGGAGTTCCGGGAGTTACTCAAGCTCCTACAATGAGCAGTTCTTC.

V gene TRBV27 combines with J gene TRBJ2-1; TRBD1 is a possible D gene (6 bases). Germline CDR1 MNHEY, CDR2 SMNVEV (reference sequence). The CDR3 contains 13 residues. V was clipped by 8 bases and J by 2 bases, with 10 bases between them. The CDR3 region is CASQGQTYNEQFF. CDR3 DNA sequence: TGTGCCAGCCAAGGACAGACCTACAATGAGCAGTTCTTC.

The rearrangement links TRBV29-1 to TRBJ2-1; 14 nucleotides line up with TRBD2. With V trimmed by 6 bases and J by 10 bases, 11 bases remained unmatched. The CDR3 sequence is 15 residues long. Germline values: CDR1 SQVTM, CDR2 ANQGSEA. The CDR3 region has the DNA TGCAGCGTGGAACCGGGACTAGCGGGAGTAAGCGAGCAGTTCTTC. This codes for CSVEPGLAGVSEQFF.

The chain uses TRBV7-3 and TRBJ2-1; the D gene is possibly TRBD2 (6 bases). The V and J ends lost 2 bases and 7 bases respectively, with 21 bases between them. Germline CDR1 reads SGHTA; CDR2 reads FQGTGA. The CDR3 extends over 17 amino acids. Here the CDR3 reads CASSLEGASAPGNEQFF. The CDR3 nucleotides read TGTGCCAGCAGCTTAGAGGGCGCTAGCGCCCCAGGGAATGAGCAGTTCTTC. Complete variable domain (other parts from reference TRBV7-3 and TRBJ2-1): GAGVSQTPSNKVTEKGKYVELRCDPISGHTALYWYRQSLGQGPEFLIYFQGTGAADDSGLPNDRFFAVRPEGSVSTLKIQRTERGDSAVYLCASSLEGASAPGNEQFFGPGTRLTVL.

The rearrangement joins TRBV5-4 to TRBJ2-7; 7 bases are a match to TRBD2. With V trimmed by 4 bases and J by 2 bases, 9 bases remained unmatched. Germline CDR1 reads SGHNT; CDR2 reads YYREEE (reference sequence). This CDR3 has 15 amino acids. The CDR3 coding sequence is TGTGCCAGCAGCCGGGCGGCTAGCGGCGCCTACGAGCAGTACTTC. It specifies CASSRAASGAYEQYF.

V is TRBV27 and J is TRBJ2-7, with D uncertain. V was trimmed by 5 bases and J by 13 bases, leaving 21 bases between them. The CDR3 is 13 amino acids. Germline lookup yields CDR1 MNHEY and CDR2 SMNVEV (reference sequence). This CDR3 is CASSITRKHTSYF. Written as DNA, the CDR3 is TGTGCCAGCAGTATAACCAGGAAACACACATCTTACTTC.